This is a list of T cell receptor beta chains from one sample in a study of blood T cell repertoires in COVID-19. TCRdb's copy holds only in-frame clones and misses some; the assay was immunoSEQ multiplex PCR. The sample lists under 300,000 clones, 82% occurring once. The sequenced sample was peripheral blood. Receptors were obtained from a woman between 18 and 29 years old with acute or convalescent COVID-19. Both conserved end residues are part of each CDR3. D genes are given only for firm matches. Clone size is stated in some rows and not others, as once, few, many or a class when expanded.

CDR3 | DNA | V | D | size | J
CASSLGGTSTDTQYF | TGTGCCAGCAGTTTAGGCGGAACTAGCACAGATACGCAGTATTTT | TRBV28 | NA | NA | TRBJ2-3
CASSLKRDISYEQYF | TGTGCCAGCAGCTTAAAGCGGGACATCTCCTACGAGCAGTACTTC | TRBV7-8 | NA | NA | TRBJ2-7
CASSQEAGGAYEQYF | TGTGCCAGCAGCCAAGAAGCGGGAGGGGCCTACGAGCAGTACTTC | TRBV5-6 | TRBD2 | few | TRBJ2-7
CASSFDRVNYEQYF | TGTGCCAGCAGCTTTGACAGGGTTAACTACGAGCAGTACTTC | TRBV11-2 | TRBD1 | NA | TRBJ2-7
CASRPGTGGFEQFF | TGTGCCAGCAGGCCCGGGACAGGGGGCTTTGAGCAGTTCTTC | TRBV28 | TRBD1 | once | TRBJ2-1
CASGLRTNEKLFF | TGTGCTAGTGGCTTACGGACTAATGAAAAACTGTTTTTT | TRBV12-5 | NA | NA | TRBJ1-4
CASSHPPLAGVPHEQYF | TGTGCCAGCAGCCACCCCCCCCTAGCGGGAGTACCCCACGAGCAGTACTTC | TRBV7-9 | TRBD2 | NA | TRBJ2-7
CASSPDSYGYTF | TGTGCCAGCAGTCCGGACAGCTATGGCTACACCTTC | TRBV12-3/TRBV12-4 | NA | NA | TRBJ1-2
CASSLVGTGDLILRGTQYF | TGTGCCAGCAGCTTAGTTGGGACAGGGGACCTCATCCTTCGGGGGACCCAGTACTTC | TRBV7-2 | TRBD1 | NA | TRBJ2-5
CASSRDYQETQYF | TGTGCCAGCAGCAGAGACTATCAAGAGACCCAGTACTTC | TRBV14 | NA | NA | TRBJ2-5
CASSSGTGAYEQYF | TGCGCCAGCAGCTCCGGGACAGGGGCTTACGAGCAGTACTTC | TRBV5-1 | TRBD1 | NA | TRBJ2-7
CASSRTTSRVLSTDTQYF | TGTGCCAGCAGCCGAACGACATCCAGGGTCCTAAGCACAGATACGCAGTATTTT | TRBV4-2 | NA | NA | TRBJ2-3
CASSSPGQRLGYEQYF | TGTGCCAGCAGTTCCCCTGGACAGCGCCTAGGGTACGAGCAGTACTTC | TRBV28 | NA | NA | TRBJ2-7
CSVVRGAGNEAFF | TGCAGCGTTGTTCGGGGGGCTGGCAATGAAGCTTTCTTT | TRBV29-1 | NA | NA | TRBJ1-1
CASSQENLPGDDYGYTF | TGTGCCAGCAGCCAAGAAAATCTGCCAGGGGATGACTATGGCTACACCTTC | TRBV3-1/TRBV3-2 | NA | NA | TRBJ1-2
CASSSNIGTSGIGNEQFF | TGTGCCAGCAGCTCTAACATAGGGACTAGCGGGATTGGCAATGAGCAGTTCTTC | TRBV7-6 | TRBD2 | NA | TRBJ2-1
CASSWGQGPIGYTF | TGCGCCAGCAGTTGGGGACAGGGCCCAATCGGCTACACCTTC | TRBV5-1 | TRBD1 | NA | TRBJ1-2
CASSVGVSPGGYGYTF | TGTGCCAGCAGCGTAGGAGTTTCGCCAGGGGGGTATGGCTACACCTTC | TRBV9 | TRBD1 | NA | TRBJ1-2
CASRPGLAGSGELFF | TGTGCCAGCAGACCCGGACTAGCGGGATCCGGGGAGCTGTTTTTT | TRBV6-5 | TRBD2 | NA | TRBJ2-2
CASSVAEAAGLEQFF | TGTGCCAGCAGCGTAGCTGAGGCGGCGGGTCTTGAGCAGTTCTTC | TRBV9 | NA | NA | TRBJ2-1
CASRRYNEQFF | TGTGCCAGCAGGCGATACAATGAGCAGTTCTTC | TRBV28 | NA | NA | TRBJ2-1
CAWSPRANVLTF | TGTGCCTGGAGTCCTAGGGCCAACGTCCTGACTTTC | TRBV30 | NA | NA | TRBJ2-6
CASSTPGVNYGYTF | TGTGCCAGCAGCACACCGGGAGTCAACTATGGCTACACCTTC | TRBV3-1/TRBV3-2 | NA | NA | TRBJ1-2
CASSQDLLASYGYTF | TGCGCCAGCAGCCAAGATCTCCTTGCGAGCTATGGCTACACCTTC | TRBV4-3 | NA | NA | TRBJ1-2
CASSSGQISGNTIYF | TGCGCCAGCAGCTCTGGACAGATCTCTGGAAACACCATATATTTT | TRBV5-1 | NA | few | TRBJ1-3
CASSWGGGQGVHNEQFF | TGTGCCAGCAGTTGGGGTGGTGGACAGGGGGTCCACAATGAGCAGTTCTTC | TRBV27 | TRBD1 | NA | TRBJ2-1
CASRGGAGVNTEAFF | TGTGCCAGCAGAGGGGGGGCAGGGGTGAACACTGAAGCTTTCTTT | TRBV7-8 | NA | NA | TRBJ1-1
CASSFGPGVGYEQYF | TGTGCCAGCAGTTTCGGGCCCGGGGTCGGTTACGAGCAGTACTTC | TRBV27 | NA | NA | TRBJ2-7
CASQLAGATDTQYF | TGTGCCAGCCAACTAGCGGGGGCGACAGATACGCAGTATTTT | TRBV27 | TRBD2 | NA | TRBJ2-3
CASTSREEVTGELFF | TGTGCCAGCACCTCGCGGGAGGAGGTCACCGGGGAGCTGTTTTTT | TRBV14 | TRBD2 | NA | TRBJ2-2
CAIKLGLADIYEQYF | TGTGCCATCAAATTGGGACTAGCGGACATCTACGAGCAGTACTTC | TRBV10-3 | TRBD2 | NA | TRBJ2-7
CSVGLAVYNEQFF | TGCAGCGTCGGACTAGCGGTCTACAATGAGCAGTTCTTC | TRBV29-1 | TRBD2 | NA | TRBJ2-1
CASSMSLAPSTDTQYF | TGTGCCAGCAGCATGTCACTAGCCCCTAGCACAGATACGCAGTATTTT | TRBV7-2 | NA | NA | TRBJ2-3
CASSNASGLLYEQYF | TGTGCCAGCAGCAACGCTAGCGGGCTTCTCTACGAGCAGTACTTC | TRBV21-1 | NA | few | TRBJ2-7
CASSSRTGRQTEAFF | TGTGCCAGCAGTTCCCGGACAGGGAGACAGACTGAAGCTTTCTTT | TRBV6-5 | TRBD1 | few | TRBJ1-1
CASSLSWRENDNEQFF | TGTGCCAGCAGTTTATCTTGGCGGGAGAACGACAATGAGCAGTTCTTC | TRBV27 | TRBD2 | NA | TRBJ2-1
CASSLGTSIGETQYF | TGTGCCAGCAGCTTAGGAACATCAATTGGAGAGACCCAGTACTTC | TRBV13 | NA | NA | TRBJ2-5
CSVRTGYSYEQYF | TGCAGCGTGCGAACAGGGTACTCCTACGAGCAGTACTTC | TRBV29-1 | NA | NA | TRBJ2-7
CSALQGDYGYTF | TGCAGCGCCTTACAGGGAGACTATGGCTACACCTTC | TRBV29-1 | NA | NA | TRBJ1-2
CSVGTGESEKLFF | TGCAGCGTCGGGACAGGGGAAAGTGAAAAACTGTTTTTT | TRBV29-1 | TRBD1 | once | TRBJ1-4
CASNELSPSGLSYEQYF | TGTGCCAGCAACGAGCTTTCTCCTAGCGGGTTGTCCTACGAGCAGTACTTC | TRBV27 | TRBD2 | NA | TRBJ2-7
CASSYAGEGPYEQYF | TGTGCCAGCAGTTATGCGGGAGAGGGACCTTACGAGCAGTACTTC | TRBV6-2/TRBV6-3 | TRBD2 | NA | TRBJ2-7
CASSYSFAGSQDRQETQYF | TGTGCCAGCAGTTACTCTTTCGCGGGTTCACAGGACAGACAAGAGACCCAGTACTTC | TRBV6-2/TRBV6-3 | NA | NA | TRBJ2-5
CASWDRGETYEQYF | TGTGCCAGCTGGGACAGGGGAGAGACCTACGAGCAGTACTTC | TRBV6-5 | TRBD1 | NA | TRBJ2-7
CASKGSLAGNTGELFF | TGTGCCTCGAAGGGCTCACTAGCGGGAAACACCGGGGAGCTGTTTTTT | TRBV30 | TRBD2 | NA | TRBJ2-2
CASSLVSASNEQFF | TGTGCCAGCAGTTTAGTAAGCGCTAGCAATGAGCAGTTCTTC | TRBV27 | NA | NA | TRBJ2-1
CASSSGLGTFGTQDTQYF | TGTGCCAGCAGCTCGGGACTAGGGACGTTCGGTACCCAGGATACGCAGTATTTT | TRBV7-9 | TRBD2 | NA | TRBJ2-3
CASSPRTSGNTGELFF | TGTGCCAGCAGCCCCCGGACTAGCGGGAACACCGGGGAGCTGTTTTTT | TRBV9 | TRBD2 | NA | TRBJ2-2
CASSLDGRGFYEQYF | TGTGCCAGCAGTCTAGACGGGAGGGGTTTCTACGAGCAGTACTTC | TRBV6-5 | TRBD2 | NA | TRBJ2-7
CASSLGDSNEQFF | TGTGCCAGCAGCTTAGGTGATAGCAATGAGCAGTTCTTC | TRBV7-9 | NA | once | TRBJ2-1
CASSLGGSYEQYF | TGTGCCAGCAGTCTCGGGGGCTCCTACGAGCAGTACTTC | TRBV11-2 | NA | NA | TRBJ2-7
CASSVGTSGSSTDTQYF | TGTGCCAGCAGCGTAGGGACTAGCGGGAGTTCCACAGATACGCAGTATTTT | TRBV9 | TRBD2 | once | TRBJ2-3
CASSPRLYEQYF | TGTGCCAGCAGCCCCAGACTATACGAGCAGTACTTC | TRBV6-2/TRBV6-3 | NA | few | TRBJ2-7
CATSIGRGYEQYF | TGTGCCACCAGCATCGGACGGGGCTACGAGCAGTACTTC | TRBV15 | NA | once | TRBJ2-7
CAISAGGPRYNEQFF | TGTGCCATCAGCGCGGGAGGGCCGAGGTACAATGAGCAGTTCTTC | TRBV10-3 | TRBD2 | NA | TRBJ2-1
CASSLNEQTPSYEQYF | TGTGCCAGCAGCTTAAATGAGCAGACACCCTCCTACGAGCAGTACTTC | TRBV7-8 | NA | NA | TRBJ2-7
CTSSQGCWREGYNEQFF | TGCACCAGCAGCCAAGGGTGTTGGCGGGAGGGATACAATGAGCAGTTCTTC | TRBV1 | NA | NA | TRBJ2-1
CASSPTSGSYFEQFF | TGTGCCAGCAGCCCGACTAGCGGGAGTTACTTTGAGCAGTTCTTC | TRBV5-5 | TRBD2 | NA | TRBJ2-1
CASSLAGGPRETQYF | TGTGCCAGCAGCCTGGCGGGAGGGCCGAGGGAGACCCAGTACTTC | TRBV3-1/TRBV3-2 | TRBD2 | NA | TRBJ2-5